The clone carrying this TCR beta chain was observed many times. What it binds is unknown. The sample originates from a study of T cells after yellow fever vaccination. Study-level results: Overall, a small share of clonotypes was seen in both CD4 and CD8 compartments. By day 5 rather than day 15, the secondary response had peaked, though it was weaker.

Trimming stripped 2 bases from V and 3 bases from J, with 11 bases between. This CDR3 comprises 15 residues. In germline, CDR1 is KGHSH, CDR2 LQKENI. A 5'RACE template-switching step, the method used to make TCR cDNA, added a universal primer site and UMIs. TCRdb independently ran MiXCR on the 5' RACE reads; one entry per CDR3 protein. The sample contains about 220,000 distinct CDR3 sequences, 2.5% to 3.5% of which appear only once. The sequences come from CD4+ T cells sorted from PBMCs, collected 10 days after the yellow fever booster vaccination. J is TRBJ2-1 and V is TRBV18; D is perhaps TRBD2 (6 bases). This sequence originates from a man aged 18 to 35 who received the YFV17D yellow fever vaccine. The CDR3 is CASSPGGANYNEQFF. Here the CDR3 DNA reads TGTGCCAGCTCACCAGGCGGGGCGAACTACAATGAGCAGTTCTTC.